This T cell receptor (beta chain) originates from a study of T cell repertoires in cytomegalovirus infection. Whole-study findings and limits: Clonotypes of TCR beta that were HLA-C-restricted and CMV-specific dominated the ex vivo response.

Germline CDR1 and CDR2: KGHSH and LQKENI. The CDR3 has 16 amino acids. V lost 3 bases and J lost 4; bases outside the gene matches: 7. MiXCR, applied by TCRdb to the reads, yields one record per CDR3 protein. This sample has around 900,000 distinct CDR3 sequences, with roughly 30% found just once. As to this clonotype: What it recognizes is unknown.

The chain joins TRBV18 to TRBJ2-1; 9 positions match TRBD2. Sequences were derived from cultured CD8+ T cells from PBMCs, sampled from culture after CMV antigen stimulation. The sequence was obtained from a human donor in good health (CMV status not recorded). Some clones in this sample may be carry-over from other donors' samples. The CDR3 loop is CASSPYRTSAYNEQFF. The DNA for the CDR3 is TGTGCCAGCTCACCGTACCGGACTAGCGCTTACAATGAGCAGTTCTTC. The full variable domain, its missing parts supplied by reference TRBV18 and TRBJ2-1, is NAGVMQNPRHLVRRRGQEARLRCSPMKGHSHVYWYRQLPEEGLKFMVYLQKENIIDESGMPKERFSAEFPKEGPSILRIQQVVRGDSAAYFCASSPYRTSAYNEQFFGPGTRLTVL.